This T cell receptor (beta chain) originates from a study of CD8 T cells in Susac syndrome. A quantity of about 0.45 to 1 ug RNA underwent reverse transcription using random hexamers. TCRdb re-called the immunoSEQ multiplex PCR reads through MiXCR, storing one row per CDR3 protein. The data hold about 150,000 distinct CDR3 sequences, with under 95% observed a single time. Between the trimmed V and J ends, which lost 0 bases and 0 bases, there was a span of 5 bases. CDR1 SGHAT and CDR2 FQNNGV come from the germline V gene. The CDR3 consists of 14 residues. The sequence came from a human donor with multiple sclerosis. Source material: CD4+ T cells from PBMCs. The chain recombines TRBV11-2 with TRBJ2-5; D is uncertain. CDR3 sequence (DNA): TGTGCCAGCAGCTTAGATTTCTACCAAGAGACCCAGTACTTC. Amino acids: CASSLDFYQETQYF.